The next 10 T cell receptor beta chains were all read from a single sample in a study of PD-L1 blockade in urothelial cancer. Time point defined: pretreatment peripheral blood. The protocol was immunoSEQ multiplex PCR, while the TCRdb copy is restricted to in-frame clones and leaves out a portion. This repertoire shows roughly 90,000 clones, more than 80% found once; its top ten account for 0.85% to 1%. The source material was PBMCs, sampled around atezolizumab (anti-PD-L1) treatment. Receptors were obtained from a woman over 75 with urothelial cancer.

V gene TRBV5-4 combines with J gene TRBJ2-2; 11 bases agree with TRBD2. Germline values: CDR1 SGHNT, CDR2 YYREEE (reference sequence). The V and J ends lost 0 bases and 3 bases, in that order; junction bases with no gene match: 7. CDR3 size: 18 residues. The CDR3 region is CASSLGGSGRADTGELFF. For the CDR3, the DNA is TGTGCCAGCAGCTTGGGGGGTAGCGGGAGGGCCGACACCGGGGAGCTGTTTTTT.

The chain is built from TRBV27 and TRBJ1-5; no firm D call. V lost 6 bases and J lost 7, with 13 bases in between. Germline loops: CDR1 MNHEY, CDR2 SMNVEV (reference sequence). This CDR3 contains 13 residues. The CDR3 is CASSQTRGQPQHF. DNA for the CDR3: TGTGCCAGCAGCCAGACACGGGGACAGCCCCAGCATTTT.

This clone has only one observation. The rearrangement joins TRBV19 to TRBJ2-1; 10 positions agree with TRBD2. Trimming cost V 11 bases and J 7 bases; bases outside gene matches: 17. CDR1 and CDR2 from the germline V gene are LNHDA and SQIVND (reference sequence). The length of the CDR3 is 16 residues. The CDR3 here is CAVRPSAGGPWNEQFF. The CDR3 DNA follows: TGTGCCGTAAGACCATCAGCGGGAGGGCCGTGGAATGAGCAGTTCTTC.

The CDR3 loop is CASSFFGGQPQHF. The DNA for the CDR3 is TGCGCCAGCAGCTTCTTCGGTGGTCAGCCCCAGCATTTT. This chain links TRBV5-1 with TRBJ1-5; D uncertain. The CDR3 extends over 13 amino acids. V shed 2 bases and J shed 6 bases, with 9 bases lying between them. Looked up from germline, CDR1 is SGHRS and CDR2 is YFSETQ.

CDR3 sequence reads: CASSLTAGTQYF. The CDR3 DNA is TGTGCCAGCAGCTTGACAGCTGGTACGCAGTATTTT. This chain uses TRBV13 with TRBJ2-3; the D gene is possibly TRBD1 (5 bases). This CDR3 is 12 amino acids long. Germline V gives CDR1 PRHDT, CDR2 FYEKMQ (reference sequence). Deletions cut 3 bases from V and 8 bases from J, with 9 bases between. Full variable domain (missing parts from reference TRBV13 and TRBJ2-3): AAGVIQSPRHLIKEKRETATLKCYPIPRHDTVYWYQQGPGQDPQFLISFYEKMQSDKGSIPDRFSAQQFSDYHSELNMSSLELGDSALYFCASSLTAGTQYFGPGTRLTVL.

The V gene is TRBV2, the J gene TRBJ2-3; D is ambiguous. CDR1 SNHLY and CDR2 FYNNEI come from the germline V gene. V lost 1 base and J 4 bases, leaving 9 bases between the germline ends. The length of the CDR3 is 14 residues. CDR3 sequence reads: CASSEGLAPDTQYF. CDR3 coding DNA: TGTGCCAGCAGTGAAGGGCTGGCCCCAGATACGCAGTATTTT.

The chain recombines TRBV5-4 with TRBJ1-4, with 8 nucleotides matching TRBD1. Germline assignment: CDR1 SGHNT and CDR2 YYREEE (reference sequence). With V trimmed by 4 bases and J by 4 bases, 6 bases remained unmatched. The CDR3 is made up of 15 amino acids. The CDR3 sequence: CASSTGQGHNEKLFF. DNA for the CDR3: TGTGCCAGCAGCACCGGACAGGGCCATAATGAAAAACTGTTTTTT.

This clone was detected once. J is TRBJ2-1 and V is TRBV11-2; the match to TRBD2 covers 10 bases. The CDR3 totals 16 residues. Germline V lookup: CDR1 SGHAT, CDR2 FQNNGV. V lost 6 bases to trimming and J lost 4 bases; unmatched junction nucleotides: 9. DNA for the CDR3: TGTGCCAGCAGACCCGGACTAGCGGACACTTACAATGAGCAGTTCTTC. This codes for CASRPGLADTYNEQFF.

J is TRBJ2-3 and V is TRBV6-1, with 9 positions matching TRBD1. This CDR3 has 15 amino acids. V trimming: 5 bases; J trimming: 6 bases; junction bases outside the gene matches: 9. Germline lookup yields CDR1 MNHNS and CDR2 SASEGT. Here the CDR3 DNA reads TGTGCCAGCAGTACCGGGACAGGGTCCATTGATACGCAGTATTTT. This sequence encodes CASSTGTGSIDTQYF.

The chain joins TRBV5-1 to TRBJ1-2; 9 nucleotides align to TRBD1. The CDR3 contains 14 residues. Germline loops: CDR1 SGHRS, CDR2 YFSETQ. V gave up 4 bases and J gave up 8 bases; unmatched junction bases: 9. DNA for the CDR3: TGCGCCAGCAGCCCAGACAGGGGGTCGTTAGGCTACACCTTC. Translating gives CASSPDRGSLGYTF. The entire variable domain, with the rest obtained from reference TRBV5-1 and TRBJ1-2, is as follows: KAGVTQTPRYLIKTRGQQVTLSCSPISGHRSVSWYQQTPGQGLQFLFEYFSETQRNKGNFPGRFSGRQFSNSRSEMNVSTLELGDSALYLCASSPDRGSLGYTFGSGTRLTVV.